This TCR beta chain was recorded in a study of T cells in Graves' hyperthyroidism and ophthalmopathy. With regard to this clonotype: Its cognate antigen is unknown.

The authors deemed Graves' hyperthyroidism stable absent ophthalmopathy progression within 18 months. Germline CDR1 and CDR2: DFQATT and SNEGSKA (reference sequence). The CDR3 loop spans 13 amino acids. The V gene lost 3 bases and the J gene lost 5 bases, with 14 bases spanning the gap. Amplification of TCR beta CDR3 regions was performed using RNA transcripts as template. In the first-round RT-PCR of the TCR CDR3, the HTBI primer set was used. TCRdb processed the multiplex PCR reads anew with MiXCR; each CDR3 protein has one entry. The sample carries 600,000 or so distinct CDR3 sequences, 46% recorded once. Whole-study results and caveats: Blood also carried most thyroid clonotypes expanded above 0.001.

Sequenced input: peripheral blood or thyroid tissue (not recorded which). This clonotype was obtained from a woman aged 18-29 years with Graves' hyperthyroidism. V is TRBV20-1 and J is TRBJ2-7; no clear D. The DNA of the CDR3 is TGCAGTGCTAGGGACCCCCGTCATGACGAGCAGTACTTC. Protein sequence: CSARDPRHDEQYF.